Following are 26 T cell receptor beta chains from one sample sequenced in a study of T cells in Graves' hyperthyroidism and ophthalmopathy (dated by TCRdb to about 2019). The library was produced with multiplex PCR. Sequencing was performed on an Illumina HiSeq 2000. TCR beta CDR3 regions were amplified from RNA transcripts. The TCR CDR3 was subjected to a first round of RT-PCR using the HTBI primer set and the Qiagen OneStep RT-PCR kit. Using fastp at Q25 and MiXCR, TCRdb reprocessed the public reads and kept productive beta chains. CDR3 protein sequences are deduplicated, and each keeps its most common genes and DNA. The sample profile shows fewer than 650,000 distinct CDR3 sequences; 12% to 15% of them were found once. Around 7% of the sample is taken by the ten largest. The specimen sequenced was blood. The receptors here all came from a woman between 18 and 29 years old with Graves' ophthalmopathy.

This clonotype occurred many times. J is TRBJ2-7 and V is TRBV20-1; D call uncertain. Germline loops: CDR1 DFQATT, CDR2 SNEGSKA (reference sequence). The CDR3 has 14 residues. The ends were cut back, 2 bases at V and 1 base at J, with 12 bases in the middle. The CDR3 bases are TGCAGTGCTAGAACGGGTACGACATCCTACGAGCAGTACTTC. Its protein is CSARTGTTSYEQYF.

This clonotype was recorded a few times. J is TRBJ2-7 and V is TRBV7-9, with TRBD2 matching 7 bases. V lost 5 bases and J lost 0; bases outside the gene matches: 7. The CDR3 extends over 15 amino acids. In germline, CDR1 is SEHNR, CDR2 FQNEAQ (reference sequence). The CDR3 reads CASSMLADVSYEQYF. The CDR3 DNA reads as TGTGCCAGCAGCATGCTAGCGGACGTCTCCTACGAGCAGTACTTC. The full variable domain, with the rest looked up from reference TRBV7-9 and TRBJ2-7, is DTGVSQNPRHKITKRGQNVTFRCDPISEHNRLYWYRQTLGQGPEFLTYFQNEAQLEKSRLLSDRFSAERPKGSFSTLEIQRTEQGDSAMYLCASSMLADVSYEQYFGPGTRLTVT.

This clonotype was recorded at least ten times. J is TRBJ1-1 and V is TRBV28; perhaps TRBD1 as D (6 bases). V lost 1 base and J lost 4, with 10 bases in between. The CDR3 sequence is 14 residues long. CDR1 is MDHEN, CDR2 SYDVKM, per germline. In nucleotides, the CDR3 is TGTGCCAGCAGTTTATACAGGGCGGCCACTGAAGCTTTCTTT. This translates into CASSLYRAATEAFF.

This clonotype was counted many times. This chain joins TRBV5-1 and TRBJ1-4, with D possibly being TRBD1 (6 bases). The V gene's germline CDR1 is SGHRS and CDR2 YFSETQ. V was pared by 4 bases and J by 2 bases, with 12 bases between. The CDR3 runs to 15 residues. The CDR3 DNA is TGCGCCAGCAGCCTGCAGGGGCTGACTAATGAAAAACTGTTTTTT. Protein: CASSLQGLTNEKLFF.

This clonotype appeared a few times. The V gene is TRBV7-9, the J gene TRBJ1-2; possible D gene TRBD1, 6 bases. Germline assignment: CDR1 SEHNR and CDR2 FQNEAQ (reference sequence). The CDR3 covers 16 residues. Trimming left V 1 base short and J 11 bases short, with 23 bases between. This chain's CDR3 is CASSLGETGARFGYTF. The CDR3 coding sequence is TGTGCCAGCAGCTTAGGCGAGACAGGAGCTAGATTCGGATACACCTTC.

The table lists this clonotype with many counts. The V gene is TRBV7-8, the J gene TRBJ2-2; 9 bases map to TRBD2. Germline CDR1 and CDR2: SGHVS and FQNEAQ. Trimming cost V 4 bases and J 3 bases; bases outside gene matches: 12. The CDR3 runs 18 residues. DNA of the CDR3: TGTGCCAGCAGCTCCCCTCGCGTGGGCGGGAGGGACACCGGGGAGCTGTTTTTT. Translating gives CASSSPRVGGRDTGELFF.

CDR3 region: CASSLLAGSGELFF. The CDR3 nucleotides are TGTGCCAGCAGCTTGCTAGCGGGCTCCGGGGAGCTGTTTTTT. The chain employs TRBV7-3 and TRBJ2-2; TRBD2 matches 8 bases. J was trimmed by 6 bases and V by 3 bases; bases with no gene match: 3. The CDR3 has 14 residues. The V gene's germline CDR1 is SGHTA and CDR2 FQGTGA.

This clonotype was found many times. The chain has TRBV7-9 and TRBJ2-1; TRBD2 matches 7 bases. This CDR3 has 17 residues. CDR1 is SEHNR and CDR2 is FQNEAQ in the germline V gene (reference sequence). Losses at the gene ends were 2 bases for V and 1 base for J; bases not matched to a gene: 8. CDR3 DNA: TGTGCCAGCAGCTTAAACGTTGGCGGGAGATCCTACAATGAGCAGTTCTTC. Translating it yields CASSLNVGGRSYNEQFF.

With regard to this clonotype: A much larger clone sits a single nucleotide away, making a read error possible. The CDR3 loop is CASSYRSSGRGGEQFF. Written as DNA, the CDR3 is TGTGCCAGCAGTTACCGCTCTAGCGGGAGGGGGGGTGAGCAGTTCTTC. The chain links TRBV6-5 to TRBJ2-1, with 12 bases aligning to TRBD2. V shed 2 bases, J shed 9 bases, and the junction held 8 bases outside the gene matches. The CDR3 runs to 16 residues. Germline V gene sequence: CDR1 MNHEY, CDR2 SVGAGI.

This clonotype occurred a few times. CDR3 amino acids: CASSLGGTTGELFF. As DNA, the CDR3 is TGTGCCAGCAGCTTGGGCGGTACCACCGGGGAGCTGTTTTTT. The rearrangement joins TRBV7-2 to TRBJ2-2, with D hard to call. CDR3 length: 14 amino acids. Trimming shortened V by 3 bases and J by 4 bases, and 9 bases separated the two germline ends. Germline-derived CDR1 and CDR2 are SGHTA and FQGNSA.

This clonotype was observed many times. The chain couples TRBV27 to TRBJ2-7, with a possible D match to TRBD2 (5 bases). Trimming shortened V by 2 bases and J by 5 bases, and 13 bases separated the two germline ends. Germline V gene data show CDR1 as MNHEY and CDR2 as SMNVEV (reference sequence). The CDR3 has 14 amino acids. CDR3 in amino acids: CASSLRGWGDEQYF. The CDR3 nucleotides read TGTGCCAGCAGTTTACGGGGATGGGGAGACGAGCAGTACTTC.

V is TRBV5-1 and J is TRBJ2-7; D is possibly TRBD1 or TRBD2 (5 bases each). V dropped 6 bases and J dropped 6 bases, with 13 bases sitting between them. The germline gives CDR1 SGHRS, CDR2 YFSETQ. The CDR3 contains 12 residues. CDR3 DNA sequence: TGCGCCAGCAAATGGGGGAATGCCGAGCAGTACTTC. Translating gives CASKWGNAEQYF.

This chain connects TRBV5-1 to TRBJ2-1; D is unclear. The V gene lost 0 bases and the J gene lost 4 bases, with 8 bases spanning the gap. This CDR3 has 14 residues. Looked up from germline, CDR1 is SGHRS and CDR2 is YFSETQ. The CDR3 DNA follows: TGCGCCAGCAGCTTGGGGGTCAGGTACAATGAGCAGTTCTTC. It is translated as CASSLGVRYNEQFF.

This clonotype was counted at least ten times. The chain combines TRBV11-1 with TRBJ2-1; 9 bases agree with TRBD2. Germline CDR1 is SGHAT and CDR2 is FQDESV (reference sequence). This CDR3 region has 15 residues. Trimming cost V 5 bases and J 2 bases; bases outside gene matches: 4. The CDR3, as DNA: TGTGCCAGCAGCCGGGCTAGCGGGGCCTACAATGAGCAGTTCTTC. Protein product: CASSRASGAYNEQFF.

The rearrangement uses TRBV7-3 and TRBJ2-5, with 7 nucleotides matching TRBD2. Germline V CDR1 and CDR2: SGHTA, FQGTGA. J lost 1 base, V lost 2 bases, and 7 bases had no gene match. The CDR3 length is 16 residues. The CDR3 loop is CASSLGLSGLQETQYF. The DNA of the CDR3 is TGTGCCAGCAGCTTAGGTCTTAGCGGGCTCCAAGAGACCCAGTACTTC.

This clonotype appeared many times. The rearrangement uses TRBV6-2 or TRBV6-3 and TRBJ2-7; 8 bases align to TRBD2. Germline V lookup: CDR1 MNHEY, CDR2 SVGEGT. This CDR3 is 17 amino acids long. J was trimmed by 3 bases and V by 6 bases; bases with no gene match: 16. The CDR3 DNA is TGTGCCAGCAGCGATTTACTCGGGGGGGGTTTTTTCTACGAGCAGTACTTC. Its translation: CASSDLLGGGFFYEQYF.

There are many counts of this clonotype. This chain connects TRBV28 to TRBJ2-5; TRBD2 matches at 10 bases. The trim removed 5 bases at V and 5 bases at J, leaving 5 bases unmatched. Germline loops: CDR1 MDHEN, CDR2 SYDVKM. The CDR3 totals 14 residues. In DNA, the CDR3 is TGTGCCAGCAGTCCCCTAGCGGGAGACGAGACCCAGTACTTC. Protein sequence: CASSPLAGDETQYF.

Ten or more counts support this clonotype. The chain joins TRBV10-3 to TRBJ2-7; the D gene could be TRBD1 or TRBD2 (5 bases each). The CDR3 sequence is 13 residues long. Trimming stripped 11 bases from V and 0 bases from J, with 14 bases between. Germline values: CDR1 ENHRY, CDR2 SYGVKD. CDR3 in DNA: TGTGCCCACGGGGCCGGCGGCTCCTACGAGCAGTACTTC. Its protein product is CAHGAGGSYEQYF.

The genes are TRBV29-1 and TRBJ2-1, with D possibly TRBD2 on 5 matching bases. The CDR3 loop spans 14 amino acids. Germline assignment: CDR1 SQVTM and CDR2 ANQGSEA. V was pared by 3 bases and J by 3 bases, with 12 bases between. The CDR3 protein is CSVETGDFYNEQFF. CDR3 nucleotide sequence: TGCAGCGTTGAGACCGGGGATTTCTACAATGAGCAGTTCTTC.

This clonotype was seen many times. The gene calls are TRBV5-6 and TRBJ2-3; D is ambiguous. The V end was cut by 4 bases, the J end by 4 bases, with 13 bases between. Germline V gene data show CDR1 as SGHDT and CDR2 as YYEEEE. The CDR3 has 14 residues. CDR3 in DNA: TGTGCCAGCAGCCGTCGTGCTTCGGCAGATACGCAGTATTTT. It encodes CASSRRASADTQYF.

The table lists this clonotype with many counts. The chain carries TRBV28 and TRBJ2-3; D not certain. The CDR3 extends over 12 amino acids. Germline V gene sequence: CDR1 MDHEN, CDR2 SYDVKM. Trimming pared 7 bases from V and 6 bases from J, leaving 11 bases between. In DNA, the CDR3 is TGTGCCAGCAAGTCTCCCCCGGATACGCAGTATTTT. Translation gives CASKSPPDTQYF.

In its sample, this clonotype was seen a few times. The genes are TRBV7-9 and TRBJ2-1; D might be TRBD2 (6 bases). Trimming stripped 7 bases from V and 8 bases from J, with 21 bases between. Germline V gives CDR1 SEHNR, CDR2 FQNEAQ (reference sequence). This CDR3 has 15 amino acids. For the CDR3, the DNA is TGTGCCAGCAACTCTTCCGGGACTCTCAAAGATGAGCAGTTCTTC. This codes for CASNSSGTLKDEQFF.

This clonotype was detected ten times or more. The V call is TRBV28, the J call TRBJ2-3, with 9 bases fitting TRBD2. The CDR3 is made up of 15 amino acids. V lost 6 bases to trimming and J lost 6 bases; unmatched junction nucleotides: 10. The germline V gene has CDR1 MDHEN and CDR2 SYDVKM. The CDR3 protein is CASSPAGGARDTQYF. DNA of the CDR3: TGTGCCAGCAGCCCAGCGGGAGGAGCAAGGGATACGCAGTATTTT.

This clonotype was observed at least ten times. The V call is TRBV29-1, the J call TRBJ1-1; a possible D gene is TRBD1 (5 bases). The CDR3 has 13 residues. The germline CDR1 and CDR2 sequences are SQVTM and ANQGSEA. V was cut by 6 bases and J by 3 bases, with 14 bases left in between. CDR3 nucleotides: TGCAGCGTGGAGGGACGACACCACACTGAAGCTTTCTTT. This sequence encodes CSVEGRHHTEAFF.

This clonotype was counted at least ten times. The CDR3 spells CASSLRTQRTDTQYF. CDR3 DNA: TGTGCCAGCTCACTGCGGACACAACGCACAGATACGCAGTATTTT. The chain carries TRBV18 and TRBJ2-3; D may be TRBD1 (5 bases). The CDR3 has 15 amino acids. From germline, CDR1 is KGHSH and CDR2 LQKENI. Trimming shortened V by 4 bases and J by 1 base, and 12 bases separated the two germline ends.

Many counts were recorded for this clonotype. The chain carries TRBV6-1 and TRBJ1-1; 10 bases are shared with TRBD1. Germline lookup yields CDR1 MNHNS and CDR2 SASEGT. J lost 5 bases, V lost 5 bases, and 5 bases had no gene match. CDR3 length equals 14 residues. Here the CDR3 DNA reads TGTGCCAGCAGTCCCGGACAGGGGGTGACTGAAGCTTTCTTT. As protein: CASSPGQGVTEAFF.